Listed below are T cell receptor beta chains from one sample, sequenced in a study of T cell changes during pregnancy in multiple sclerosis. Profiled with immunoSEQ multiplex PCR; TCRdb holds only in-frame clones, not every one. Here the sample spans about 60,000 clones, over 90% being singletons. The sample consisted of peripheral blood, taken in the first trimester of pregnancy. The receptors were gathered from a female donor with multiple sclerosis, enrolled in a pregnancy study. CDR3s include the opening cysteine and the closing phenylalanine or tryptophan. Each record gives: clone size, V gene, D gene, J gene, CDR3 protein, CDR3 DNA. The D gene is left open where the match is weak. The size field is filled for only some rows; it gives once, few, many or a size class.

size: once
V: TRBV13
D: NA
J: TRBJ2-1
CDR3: CASSQGRGNSYNEQFF
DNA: TGTGCCAGCAGCCAGGGAAGGGGGAACTCCTACAATGAGCAGTTCTTC

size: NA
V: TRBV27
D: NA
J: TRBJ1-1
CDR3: CASSEDGLRNTEAFF
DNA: TGTGCCAGCAGTGAGGACGGACTAAGGAACACTGAAGCTTTCTTT

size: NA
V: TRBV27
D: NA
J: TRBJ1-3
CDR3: CASSLSPGESGNTIYF
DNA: TGTGCCAGCAGTTTATCACCAGGGGAGTCCGGAAACACCATATATTTT

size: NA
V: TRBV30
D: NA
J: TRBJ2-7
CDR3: CAWVPGFGTPSSYEQYF
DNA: TGTGCCTGGGTCCCCGGATTCGGGACTCCCAGCTCCTACGAGCAGTACTTC

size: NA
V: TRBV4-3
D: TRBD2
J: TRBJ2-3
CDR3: CASSQDLAGGPSDTQYF
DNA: TGCGCCAGCAGCCAAGATCTAGCGGGGGGGCCCTCAGATACGCAGTATTTT

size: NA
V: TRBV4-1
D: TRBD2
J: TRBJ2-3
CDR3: CASSQKPPSGGRDTQYF
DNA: TGCGCCAGCAGCCAAAAACCTCCTAGCGGGGGGCGAGATACGCAGTATTTT

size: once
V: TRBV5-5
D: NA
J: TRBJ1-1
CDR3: CASSLGQVDTEAFF
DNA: TGTGCCAGCAGCTTGGGACAGGTTGACACTGAAGCTTTCTTT

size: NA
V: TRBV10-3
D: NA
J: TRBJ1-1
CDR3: CAISEFPENTEAFF
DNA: TGTGCCATCAGTGAGTTTCCAGAGAACACTGAAGCTTTCTTT

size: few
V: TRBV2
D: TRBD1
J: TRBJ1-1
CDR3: CASNQGANTEAFF
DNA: TGTGCCAGCAACCAGGGGGCGAACACTGAAGCTTTCTTT

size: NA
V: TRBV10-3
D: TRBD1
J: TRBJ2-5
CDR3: CAISERTGGETQYF
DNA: TGTGCCATCAGTGAAAGGACAGGTGGAGAGACCCAGTACTTC

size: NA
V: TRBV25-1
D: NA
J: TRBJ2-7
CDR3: CASSDGLWEQYF
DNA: TGTGCCAGCAGTGATGGCCTTTGGGAGCAGTACTTC

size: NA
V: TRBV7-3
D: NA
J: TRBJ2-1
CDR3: CASSRGAGYEQFF
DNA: TGTGCCAGCAGCCGGGGGGCGGGGTACGAGCAGTTCTTC

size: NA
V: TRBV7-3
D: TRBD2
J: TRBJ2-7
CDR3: CASSSSSGGPYEQYF
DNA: TGTGCCAGCAGCTCCTCTAGCGGGGGACCCTACGAGCAGTACTTC

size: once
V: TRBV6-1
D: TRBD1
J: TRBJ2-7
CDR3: CASSARTGPASEQYF
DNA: TGTGCCAGCAGTGCCCGGACAGGGCCGGCCTCCGAGCAGTACTTC

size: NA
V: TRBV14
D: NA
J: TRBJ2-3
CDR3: CASSPVASGTDTQYF
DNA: TGTGCCAGCAGCCCAGTAGCCTCGGGCACAGATACGCAGTATTTT

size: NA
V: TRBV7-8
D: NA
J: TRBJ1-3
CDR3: CASSPRAGASGNTIYF
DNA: TGTGCCAGCAGCCCTAGGGCGGGGGCCTCTGGAAACACCATATATTTT

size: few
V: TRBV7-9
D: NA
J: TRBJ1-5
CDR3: CASSSYSNQPQHF
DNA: TGTGCCAGCAGCTCGTATAGCAATCAGCCCCAGCATTTT

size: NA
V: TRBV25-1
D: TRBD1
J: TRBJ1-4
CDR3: CASSGLTGVSEKLFF
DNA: TGTGCCAGCAGTGGCCTGACAGGGGTTAGTGAAAAACTGTTTTTT

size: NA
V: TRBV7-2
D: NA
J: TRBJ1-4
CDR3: CASSSWTVGSEKLFF
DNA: TGTGCCAGCAGCAGCTGGACAGTTGGGTCGGAAAAACTGTTTTTT

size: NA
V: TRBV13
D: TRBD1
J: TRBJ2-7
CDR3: CASSLTPGQGSYEQYF
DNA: TGTGCCAGCAGCCTAACTCCGGGACAGGGCTCCTACGAGCAGTACTTC

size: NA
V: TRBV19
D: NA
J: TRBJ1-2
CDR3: CASSISDYGYTF
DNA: TGTGCCAGTAGTATATCCGACTATGGCTACACCTTC

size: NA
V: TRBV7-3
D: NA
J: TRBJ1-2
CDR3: CASSQQGLGYGYTF
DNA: TGTGCCAGCAGCCAGCAGGGGTTGGGCTATGGCTACACCTTC